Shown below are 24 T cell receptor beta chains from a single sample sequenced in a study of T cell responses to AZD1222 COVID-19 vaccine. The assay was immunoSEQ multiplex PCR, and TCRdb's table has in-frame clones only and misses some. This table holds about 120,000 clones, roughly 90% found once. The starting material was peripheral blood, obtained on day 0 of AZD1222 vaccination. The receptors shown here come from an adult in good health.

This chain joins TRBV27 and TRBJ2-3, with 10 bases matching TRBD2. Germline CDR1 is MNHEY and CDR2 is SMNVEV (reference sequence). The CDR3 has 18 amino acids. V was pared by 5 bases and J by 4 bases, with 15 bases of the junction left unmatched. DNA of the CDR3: TGTGCCAGCAGTCCCTACCCCCTGAGCGGGAGGGCCCCAGATACGCAGTATTTT. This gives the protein CASSPYPLSGRAPDTQYF.

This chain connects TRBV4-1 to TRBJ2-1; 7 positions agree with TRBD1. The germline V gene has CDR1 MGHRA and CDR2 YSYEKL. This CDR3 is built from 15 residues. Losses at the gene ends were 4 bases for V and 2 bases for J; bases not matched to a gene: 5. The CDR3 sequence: CASSLTGTAYNEQFF. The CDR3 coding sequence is TGCGCCAGCAGCCTAACCGGGACAGCCTACAATGAGCAGTTCTTC.

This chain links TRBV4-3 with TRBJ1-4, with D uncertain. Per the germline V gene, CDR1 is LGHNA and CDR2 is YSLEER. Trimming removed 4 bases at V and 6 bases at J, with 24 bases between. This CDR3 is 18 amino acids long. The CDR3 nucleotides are TGCGCCAGCAGCCCAGAAACTTATTGGGCCAGAAGAGATGAAAAACTGTTTTTT. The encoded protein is CASSPETYWARRDEKLFF.

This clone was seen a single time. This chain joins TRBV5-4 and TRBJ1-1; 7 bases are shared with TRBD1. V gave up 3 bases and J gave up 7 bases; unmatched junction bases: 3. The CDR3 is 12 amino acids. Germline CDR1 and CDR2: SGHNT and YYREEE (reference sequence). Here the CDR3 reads CASSSGTVEAFF. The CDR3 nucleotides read TGTGCCAGCAGCTCAGGGACAGTTGAAGCTTTCTTT.

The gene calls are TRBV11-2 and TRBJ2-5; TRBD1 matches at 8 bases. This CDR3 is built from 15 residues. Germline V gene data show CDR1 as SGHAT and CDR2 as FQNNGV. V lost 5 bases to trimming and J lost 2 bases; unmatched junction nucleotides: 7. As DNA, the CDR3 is TGTGCCAGCAGCAAAACAGGGGGGATACAAGAGACCCAGTACTTC. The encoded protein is CASSKTGGIQETQYF. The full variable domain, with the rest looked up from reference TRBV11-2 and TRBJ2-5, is EAGVAQSPRYKIIEKRQSVAFWCNPISGHATLYWYQQILGQGPKLLIQFQNNGVVDDSQLPKDRFSAERLKGVDSTLKIQPAKLEDSAVYLCASSKTGGIQETQYFGPGTRLLVL.

As DNA, the CDR3 is TGTGCCAGCAGCGGACAGAGGATCTCTGGGGCCAACGTCCTGACTTTC. Amino acid sequence: CASSGQRISGANVLTF. V is TRBV28 and J is TRBJ2-6; a possible D gene is TRBD1 (6 bases). CDR3 length equals 16 residues. Trimming shortened V by 6 bases and J by 0 bases, and 12 bases separated the two germline ends. In germline, CDR1 is MDHEN, CDR2 SYDVKM.

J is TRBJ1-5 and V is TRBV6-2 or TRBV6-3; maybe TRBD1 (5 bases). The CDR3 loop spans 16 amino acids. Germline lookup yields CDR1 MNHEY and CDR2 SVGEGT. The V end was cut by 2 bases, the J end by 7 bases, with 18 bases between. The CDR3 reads CASSYNRDGYIQPQHF. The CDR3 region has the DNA TGTGCCAGCAGTTACAATCGGGACGGCTATATCCAGCCCCAGCATTTT.

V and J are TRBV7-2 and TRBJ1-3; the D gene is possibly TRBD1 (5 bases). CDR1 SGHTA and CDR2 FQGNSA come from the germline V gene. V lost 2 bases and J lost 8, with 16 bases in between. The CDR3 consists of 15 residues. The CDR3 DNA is TGTGCCAGCAGCTTAACCGGGCCCCCGGGGGACACCATATATTTT. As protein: CASSLTGPPGDTIYF.

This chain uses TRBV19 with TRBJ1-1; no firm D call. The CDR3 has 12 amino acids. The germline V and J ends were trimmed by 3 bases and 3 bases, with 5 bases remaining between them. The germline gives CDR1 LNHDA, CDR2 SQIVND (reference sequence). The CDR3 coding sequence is TGTGCCAGTAGTATGGCAGACACTGAAGCTTTCTTT. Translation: CASSMADTEAFF.

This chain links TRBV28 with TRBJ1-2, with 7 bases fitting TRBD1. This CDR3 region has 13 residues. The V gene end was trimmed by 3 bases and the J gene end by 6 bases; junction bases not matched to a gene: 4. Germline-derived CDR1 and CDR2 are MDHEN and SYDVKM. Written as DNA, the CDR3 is TGTGCCAGCAGTTTTGAGGGGGCTAATGGCTACACCTTC. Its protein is CASSFEGANGYTF.

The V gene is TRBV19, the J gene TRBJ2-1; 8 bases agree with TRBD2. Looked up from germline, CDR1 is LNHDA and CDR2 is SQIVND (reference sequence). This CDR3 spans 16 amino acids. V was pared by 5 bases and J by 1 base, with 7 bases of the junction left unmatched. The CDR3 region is CASSFVGGRSYNEQFF. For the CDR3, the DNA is TGTGCCAGTAGTTTCGTCGGCGGGAGGTCCTACAATGAGCAGTTCTTC.

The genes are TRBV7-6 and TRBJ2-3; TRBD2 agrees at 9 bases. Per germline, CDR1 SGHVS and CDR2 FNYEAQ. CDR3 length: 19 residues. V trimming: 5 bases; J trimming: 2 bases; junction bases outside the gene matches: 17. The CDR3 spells CASSPPVGSGRSFTDTQYF. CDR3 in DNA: TGTGCCAGCAGCCCTCCGGTAGGGAGCGGGAGGTCCTTCACAGATACGCAGTATTTT.

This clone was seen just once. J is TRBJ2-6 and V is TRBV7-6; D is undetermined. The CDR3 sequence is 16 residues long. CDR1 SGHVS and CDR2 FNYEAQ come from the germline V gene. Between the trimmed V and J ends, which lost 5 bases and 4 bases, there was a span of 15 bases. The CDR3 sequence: CASSRNEGSGANVLTF. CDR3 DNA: TGTGCCAGCAGCCGAAACGAAGGGTCGGGGGCCAACGTCCTGACTTTC.

The CDR3 loop is CASRAQQGYEQYF. The CDR3 nucleotides are TGTGCCAGCAGAGCACAACAGGGCTACGAGCAGTACTTC. The V call is TRBV6-5, the J call TRBJ2-7, with D possibly TRBD1 on 6 matching bases. The germline V gene has CDR1 MNHEY and CDR2 SVGAGI. V was trimmed by 6 bases and J by 3 bases, leaving 12 bases between them. The CDR3 sequence is 13 residues long.

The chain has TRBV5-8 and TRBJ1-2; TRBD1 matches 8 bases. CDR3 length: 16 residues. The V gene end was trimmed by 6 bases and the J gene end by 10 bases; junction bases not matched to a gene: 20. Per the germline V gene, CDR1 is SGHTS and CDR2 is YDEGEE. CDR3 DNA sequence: TGTGCCAGCATGACCTCAGGCGGCTTAGGACAGGGTTCCTACACCTTC. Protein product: CASMTSGGLGQGSYTF. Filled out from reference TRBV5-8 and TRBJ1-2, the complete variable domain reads EAGVTQSPTHLIKTRGQQATLRCSPISGHTSVYWYQQALGLGLQFLLWYDEGEERNRGNFPPRFSGRQFPNYSSELNVNALELEDSALYLCASMTSGGLGQGSYTFGSGTRLTVV.

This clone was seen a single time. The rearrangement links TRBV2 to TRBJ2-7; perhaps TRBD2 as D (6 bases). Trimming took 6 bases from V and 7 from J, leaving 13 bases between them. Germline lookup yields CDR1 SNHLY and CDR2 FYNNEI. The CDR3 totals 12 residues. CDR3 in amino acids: CASRRGHREQYF. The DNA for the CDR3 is TGTGCCAGCAGGCGGGGCCATAGAGAGCAGTACTTC.

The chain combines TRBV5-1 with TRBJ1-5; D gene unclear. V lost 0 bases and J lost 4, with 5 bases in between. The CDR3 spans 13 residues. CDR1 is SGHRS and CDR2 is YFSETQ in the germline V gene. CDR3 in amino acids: CASSLGINQPQHF. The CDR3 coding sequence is TGCGCCAGCAGCTTGGGAATTAATCAGCCCCAGCATTTT. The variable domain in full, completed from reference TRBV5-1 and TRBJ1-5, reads KAGVTQTPRYLIKTRGQQVTLSCSPISGHRSVSWYQQTPGQGLQFLFEYFSETQRNKGNFPGRFSGRQFSNSRSEMNVSTLELGDSALYLCASSLGINQPQHFGDGTRLSIL.

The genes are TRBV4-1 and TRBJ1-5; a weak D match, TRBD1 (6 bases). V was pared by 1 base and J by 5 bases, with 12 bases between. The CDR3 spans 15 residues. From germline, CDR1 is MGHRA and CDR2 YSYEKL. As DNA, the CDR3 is TGCGCCAGCAGCCAAGTACAGGGTGGGTATCAGCCCCAGCATTTT. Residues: CASSQVQGGYQPQHF.

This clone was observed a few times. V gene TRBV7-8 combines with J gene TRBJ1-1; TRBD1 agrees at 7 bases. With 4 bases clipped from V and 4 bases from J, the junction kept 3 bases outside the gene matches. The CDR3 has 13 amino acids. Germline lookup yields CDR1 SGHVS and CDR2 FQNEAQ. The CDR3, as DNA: TGTGCCAGCAGCTATCGACAGGGCACTGAAGCTTTCTTT. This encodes CASSYRQGTEAFF.

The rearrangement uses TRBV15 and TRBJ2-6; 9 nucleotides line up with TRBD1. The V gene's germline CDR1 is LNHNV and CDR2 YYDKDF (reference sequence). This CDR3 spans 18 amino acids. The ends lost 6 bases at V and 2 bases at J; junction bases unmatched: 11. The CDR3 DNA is TGTGCCACCAGGGCGGGACGGGACAGGGTACCTGGGGCCAACGTCCTGACTTTC. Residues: CATRAGRDRVPGANVLTF.

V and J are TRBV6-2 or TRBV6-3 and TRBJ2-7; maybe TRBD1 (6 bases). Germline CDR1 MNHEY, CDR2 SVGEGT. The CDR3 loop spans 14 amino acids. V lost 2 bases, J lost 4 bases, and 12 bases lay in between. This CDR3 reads CASSYTPGQYEQYF. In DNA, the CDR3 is TGTGCCAGCAGTTACACCCCCGGACAGTACGAGCAGTACTTC.

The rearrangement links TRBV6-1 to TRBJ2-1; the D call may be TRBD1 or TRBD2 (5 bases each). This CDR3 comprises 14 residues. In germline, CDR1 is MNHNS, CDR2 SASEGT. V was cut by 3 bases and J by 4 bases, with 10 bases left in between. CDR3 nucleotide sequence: TGTGCCAGCAGTGAGGGGGAGTCTTACAATGAGCAGTTCTTC. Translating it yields CASSEGESYNEQFF.

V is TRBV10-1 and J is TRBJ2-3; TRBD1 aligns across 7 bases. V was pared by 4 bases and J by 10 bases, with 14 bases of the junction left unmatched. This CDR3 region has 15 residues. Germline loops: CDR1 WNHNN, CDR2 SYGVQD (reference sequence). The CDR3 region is CASSGQGVRQPAQYF. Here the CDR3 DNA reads TGCGCCAGCAGTGGACAGGGCGTGCGTCAACCCGCGCAGTATTTT.

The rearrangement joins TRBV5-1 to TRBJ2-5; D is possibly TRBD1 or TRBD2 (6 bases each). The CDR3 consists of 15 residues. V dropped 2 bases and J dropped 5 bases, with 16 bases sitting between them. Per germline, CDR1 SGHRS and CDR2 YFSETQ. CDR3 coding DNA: TGCGCCAGCAGCTTTACGGGGGCCCCAGGGGAGACCCAGTACTTC. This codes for CASSFTGAPGETQYF.